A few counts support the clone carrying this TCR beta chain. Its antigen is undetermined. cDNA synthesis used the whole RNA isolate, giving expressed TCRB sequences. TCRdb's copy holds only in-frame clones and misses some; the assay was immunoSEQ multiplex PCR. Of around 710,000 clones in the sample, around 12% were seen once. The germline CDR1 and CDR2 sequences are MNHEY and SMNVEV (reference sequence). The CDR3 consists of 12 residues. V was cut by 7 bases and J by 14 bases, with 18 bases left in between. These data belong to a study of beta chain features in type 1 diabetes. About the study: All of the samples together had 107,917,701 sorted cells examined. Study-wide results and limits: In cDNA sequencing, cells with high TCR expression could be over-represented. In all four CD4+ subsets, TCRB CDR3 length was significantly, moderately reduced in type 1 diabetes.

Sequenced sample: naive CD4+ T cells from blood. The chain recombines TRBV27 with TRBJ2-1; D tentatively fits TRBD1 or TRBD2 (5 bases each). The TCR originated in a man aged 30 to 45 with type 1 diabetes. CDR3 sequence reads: CASTNYRDGKFF. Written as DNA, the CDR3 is TGTGCCAGCACCAATTACCGGGACGGAAAGTTCTTC.